This T cell receptor (beta chain) came from a study of blood T cell repertoires in COVID-19. CDR3 length equals 15 residues. V was clipped by 6 bases and J by 4 bases, with 19 bases between them. CDR1 MDHEN and CDR2 SYDVKM come from the germline V gene. This clone was recorded once. Only in-frame clones appear in the TCRdb table, and some are missing; sequencing was by immunoSEQ multiplex PCR. The table has about 310,000 clones, around 86% seen once. Specimen: peripheral blood. This TCR was sampled from a man in his 70s with acute or convalescent COVID-19. This chain uses TRBV28 with TRBJ2-7, with a weak D call TRBD1 (5 bases). CDR3 nucleotide sequence: TGTGCCAGCAGCCCCCCCCAGACAGCAGCGTACGAGCAGTACTTC. Amino acid sequence: CASSPPQTAAYEQYF.